This T cell receptor (beta chain) appears in the sequencing data of a study of identical twins. Study findings and constraints: There was more out-of-frame TCR alpha sharing in monozygotic twins than models estimated. The abundant beta clonotypes from cord blood had fewer insertions, and memory repertoires had none of this. Instead of following the same donors, the conclusions were based on cross-sectional statistical analysis.

Through template switching, a universal primer site was introduced, and the cDNA contained unique molecular identifiers. TCRdb itself ran the 5' RACE reads through MiXCR, one entry per CDR3 protein. This table has fewer than 550,000 distinct CDR3 sequences, roughly 15% appearing once. This clonotype was counted only a few times. The antigen is not known. V shed 3 bases, J shed 5 bases, and the junction held 7 bases outside the gene matches. The CDR3 sequence is 15 residues long. Germline V gives CDR1 SQVTM, CDR2 ANQGSEA. In addition, the sample was reused for a study of yellow fever vaccine responses in identical twins.

The chain couples TRBV29-1 to TRBJ2-1; 10 bases are a match to TRBD1. The sequence was collected from a woman younger than 35 in good health. The sample taken for sequencing was CD4+ T cells sorted from blood. CDR3 DNA sequence: TGCAGCGTTGATTTTGGGACAGGGGTCCACAATGAGCAGTTCTTC. This translates into CSVDFGTGVHNEQFF.